The sequence of this T cell receptor (beta chain) was determined in a study of T cells in Graves' hyperthyroidism and ophthalmopathy. Broader study findings: In validation, the model predicted ophthalmopathy. These predictions came a median about 6.5 months before onset.

Germline-derived CDR1 and CDR2 are DFQATT and SNEGSKA (reference sequence). The CDR3 is 12 amino acids. With 0 bases removed from V and 4 bases from J, the gap between germline ends came to 3 bases. Patients aged 18 to 65 with hyperthyroidism were newly diagnosed, with duration under 2 months. Exclusion followed for patients with uncontrolled infection, other autoimmune disease, pregnancy or lactation. From RNA transcripts, TCR beta CDR3 regions were amplified. First-round RT-PCR targeting the TCR CDR3 was performed with the HTBI primer set. TCRdb re-analysed the multiplex PCR reads in MiXCR, keeping a single row per CDR3 protein. The sample records 370,000 or so distinct CDR3 sequences, more than 15% being singletons. A few counts support this clonotype. Its antigen remains unidentified.

The V and J genes are TRBV20-1 and TRBJ2-2; D remains unclear. The sequenced material came from blood. The clonotype originates from a woman younger than 35 with Graves' hyperthyroidism that later progressed to Graves' ophthalmopathy. The CDR3 region is CSARDVTGELFF. CDR3 DNA: TGCAGTGCTAGAGATGTCACCGGGGAGCTGTTTTTT.